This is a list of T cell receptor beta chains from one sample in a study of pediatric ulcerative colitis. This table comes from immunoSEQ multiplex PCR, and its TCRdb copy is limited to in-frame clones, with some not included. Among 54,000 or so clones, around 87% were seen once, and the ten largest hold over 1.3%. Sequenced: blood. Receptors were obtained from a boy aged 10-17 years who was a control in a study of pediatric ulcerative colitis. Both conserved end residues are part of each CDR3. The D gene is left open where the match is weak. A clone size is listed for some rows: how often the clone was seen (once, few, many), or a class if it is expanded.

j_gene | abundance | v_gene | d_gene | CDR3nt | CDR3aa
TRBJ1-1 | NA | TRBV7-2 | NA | TGTGCCAGCAGCTTAGCATACGGGATTCAGACTGAAGCTTTCTTT | CASSLAYGIQTEAFF
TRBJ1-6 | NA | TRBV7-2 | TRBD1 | TGTGCCAGCAGCTTCTCAGACAGGGGGTCCCTCCACTTT | CASSFSDRGSLHF
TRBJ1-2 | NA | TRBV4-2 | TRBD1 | TGTGCCAGCAGCCAAGGGACAGGGAGCGGCTATGGCTACACCTTC | CASSQGTGSGYGYTF
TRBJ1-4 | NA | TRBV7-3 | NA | TGTGCCAGCAGCTTTAGTCAGGGGACGGAACTGTTTTTT | CASSFSQGTELFF
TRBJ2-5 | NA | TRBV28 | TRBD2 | TGTGCCAGCAGTTTCCCGACTAGCGGAGGTGGGGAGACCCAGTACTTC | CASSFPTSGGGETQYF
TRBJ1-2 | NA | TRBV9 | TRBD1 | TGTGCCAGCAGCGTCCTCGGACAGGGGGGGTATGGCTACACCTTC | CASSVLGQGGYGYTF
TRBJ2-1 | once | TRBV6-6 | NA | TGTGCCAGCAGTAACATCGGGGACAAAGCCTACAATGAGCAGTTCTTC | CASSNIGDKAYNEQFF
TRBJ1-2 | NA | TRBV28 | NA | TGTGCCAGCAGCCTCTTTGGACCAAAATCCTATGGCTACACCTTC | CASSLFGPKSYGYTF
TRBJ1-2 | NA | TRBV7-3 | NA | TGTGCCAGCAGCTTACTCACAATTCGGGGTACCTATGGCTACACCTTC | CASSLLTIRGTYGYTF
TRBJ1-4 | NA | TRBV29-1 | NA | TGCAGCGTTATCGCAACAGTGAATGAAAAACTGTTTTTT | CSVIATVNEKLFF
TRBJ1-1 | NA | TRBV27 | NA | TGTGCCAGCAGTCAGTACTCCAGGATGAACACTGAAGCTTTCTTT | CASSQYSRMNTEAFF
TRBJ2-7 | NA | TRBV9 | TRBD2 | TGTGCCAGCAGTATTGATAGCGGGTACGAGCAGTACTTC | CASSIDSGYEQYF
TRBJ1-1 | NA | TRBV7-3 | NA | TGTGCCAGCAGCCGTACCCCAGGGCGCCTCGAAGCTTTCTTT | CASSRTPGRLEAFF
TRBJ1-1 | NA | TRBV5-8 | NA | TGTGCCAGCAGCTTGATCGGGCAGCGAACTGCTGAAGCTTTCTTT | CASSLIGQRTAEAFF